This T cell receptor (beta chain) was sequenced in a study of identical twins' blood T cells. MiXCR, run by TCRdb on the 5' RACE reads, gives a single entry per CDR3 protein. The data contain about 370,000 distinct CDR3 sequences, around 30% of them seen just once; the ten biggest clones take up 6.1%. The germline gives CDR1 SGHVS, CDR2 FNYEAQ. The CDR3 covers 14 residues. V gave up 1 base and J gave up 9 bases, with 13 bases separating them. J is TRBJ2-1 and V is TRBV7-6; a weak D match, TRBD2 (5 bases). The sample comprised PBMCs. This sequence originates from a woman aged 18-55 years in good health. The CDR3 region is CASSLDRGQTEQFF. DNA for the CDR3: TGTGCCAGCAGCTTAGATCGGGGTCAGACTGAGCAGTTCTTC.